The 5 T cell receptor beta chains reported below all come from one sample, sequenced in a study of T cell clonotyping in hematopoietic cell transplantation. The table came from immunoSEQ multiplex PCR; TCRdb's copy has only in-frame clones and leaves some out. This table has about 41,000 clones, around 96% appearing once. The material sequenced was peripheral blood mononuclear cells. The receptors come from a man younger than 40 in good health. Some clones in this sample may be carry-over from other donors' samples.

V and J are TRBV5-1 and TRBJ1-2; 9 bases line up with TRBD1. Trimming removed 0 bases from V and 5 bases from J; junction bases left unmatched: 8. This CDR3 region has 16 residues. Looked up from germline, CDR1 is SGHRS and CDR2 is YFSETQ. The CDR3 nucleotides are TGCGCCAGCAGCTTGGCCGGGGACAGGGTCGGGTATGGCTACACCTTC. Translating it yields CASSLAGDRVGYGYTF.

The V and J genes are TRBV5-4 and TRBJ1-2; TRBD1 matches 8 bases. Germline V gives CDR1 SGHNT, CDR2 YYREEE (reference sequence). The CDR3 runs to 16 residues. With 0 bases clipped from V and 7 bases from J, the junction kept 11 bases outside the gene matches. Here the CDR3 DNA reads TGTGCCAGCAGCTTGGCCCCCCCCCAGGGGGCGGGTGGCTACACCTTC. Translation: CASSLAPPQGAGGYTF. The full variable domain, with the rest looked up from reference TRBV5-4 and TRBJ1-2, is ETGVTQSPTHLIKTRGQQVTLRCSSQSGHNTVSWYQQALGQGPQFIFQYYREEENGRGNFPPRFSGLQFPNYSSELNVNALELDDSALYLCASSLAPPQGAGGYTFGSGTRLTVV.

The chain carries TRBV7-8 and TRBJ1-5; D is unclear. Germline CDR1 and CDR2: SGHVS and FQNEAQ. With 2 bases removed from V and 3 bases from J, the gap between germline ends came to 5 bases. This CDR3 is 13 amino acids long. The CDR3: CASSLFSNQPQHF. DNA for the CDR3: TGTGCCAGCAGCTTATTTTCCAATCAGCCCCAGCATTTT.

The rearrangement joins TRBV19 to TRBJ1-3; D not certain. V lost 3 bases to trimming and J lost 0 bases, with 9 bases between them. Germline lookup yields CDR1 LNHDA and CDR2 SQIVND (reference sequence). The CDR3 has 15 amino acids. The CDR3 nucleotides are TGTGCCAGTAGTATTGTGGGGTACTCTGGAAACACCATATATTTT. Its translation: CASSIVGYSGNTIYF. The full variable domain, completed using reference TRBV19 and TRBJ1-3, is DGGITQSPKYLFRKEGQNVTLSCEQNLNHDAMYWYRQDPGQGLRLIYYSQIVNDFQKGDIAEGYSVSREKKESFPLTVTSAQKNPTAFYLCASSIVGYSGNTIYFGEGSWLTVV.

This chain uses TRBV4-3 with TRBJ1-2; weak D call: TRBD1 (5 bases). Trimming took 1 base from V and 8 from J, leaving 11 bases between them. The CDR3 totals 13 residues. Germline V gene lookup returns CDR1 LGHNA and CDR2 YSLEER. CDR3 DNA: TGCGCCAGCAGCCAAGGTACTGGGGGAGGCTACACCTTC. It specifies CASSQGTGGGYTF.